The T cell receptor beta chain under discussion was sequenced for a study of blood T cell repertoires in COVID-19. Study-level background: Acute-phase and convalescent COVID-19 samples originated in the United States, Italy and Spain. Sources were T cells, B-cell-depleted T cells, or PBMCs; the material itself was cDNA or gDNA.

In Seattle, patients joined the study during active infection and were tracked longitudinally. CDR1 LNHDA and CDR2 SQIVND come from the germline V gene (reference sequence). The CDR3 totals 16 residues. V was pared by 3 bases and J by 2 bases, with 6 bases of the junction left unmatched. Original processing notes: Amplified reference gene primers provided the basis for estimating nucleated cell counts. TCRdb keeps only in-frame clones here, not all; method: immunoSEQ multiplex PCR. That table supplies the V and J calls and clone size; D and trimming were determined from the DNA. This table has some 68,000 clones, approximately 90% appearing once.

This chain joins TRBV19 and TRBJ2-1; 8 positions match TRBD2. This sequence was found in a woman aged 45-59 years with COVID-19, enrolled during active disease. The sequencing input was peripheral blood. Here the CDR3 reads CASSMGREGTYNEQFF. The DNA of the CDR3 is TGTGCCAGTAGTATGGGACGGGAGGGGACCTACAATGAGCAGTTCTTC.